What follows are 5 T cell receptor beta chains derived from one specimen sequenced in a study of T-cell reconstitution after alpha-beta-depleted transplantation in children. A library of TCRbeta sequences, prepared with unique molecular identifiers, was generated. MiXCR, applied by TCRdb to the PCR reads, yields one record per CDR3 protein. The data hold about 610,000 distinct CDR3 sequences, with roughly a quarter observed a single time. Source: PBMCs, taken before TCRalphabeta/CD19-depleted stem cell transplant. The source is a boy in the first two years of life with Wiskott-Aldrich syndrome, due to receive a stem cell transplant.

This chain uses TRBV12-3 or TRBV12-4 with TRBJ1-3; perhaps TRBD1 as D (5 bases). V gave up 6 bases and J gave up 1 base, with 19 bases separating them. This CDR3 is 17 amino acids long. As DNA, the CDR3 is TGTGCCAGCAGCCTCACCGGGGTGGGGGAATCTGGAAACACCATATATTTT. It codes for CASSLTGVGESGNTIYF.

The rearrangement links TRBV5-1 to TRBJ2-1; TRBD2 agrees at 14 bases. V dropped 2 bases and J dropped 4; count of bases not matched to a gene: 11. The CDR3 sequence is 19 residues long. Germline CDR1 and CDR2: SGHRS and YFSETQ. The CDR3: CASSFPGTSGSLPYNEQFF. CDR3 in DNA: TGCGCCAGCAGCTTCCCCGGGACTAGCGGGAGTCTTCCTTACAATGAGCAGTTCTTC.

This clonotype occurred a few times. The V gene is TRBV29-1, the J gene TRBJ1-1; the match to TRBD1 covers 8 bases. The germline CDR1 and CDR2 sequences are SQVTM and ANQGSEA. V shed 7 bases, J shed 0 bases, and the junction held 7 bases outside the gene matches. The CDR3 has 14 amino acids. The CDR3 loop reads CSGGQGSMNTEAFF. The CDR3 DNA follows: TGCAGCGGAGGACAGGGAAGTATGAACACTGAAGCTTTCTTT.

This clonotype appeared a few times. The CDR3 DNA reads TGTGCCAGCACTTCGCCCAATCAGCCCCAGCATTTT. This codes for CASTSPNQPQHF. V usage is TRBV28 and J usage is TRBJ1-5; D is unresolved. This CDR3 contains 12 residues. Trimming took off 7 bases at V and 3 bases at J, with 7 bases between the two ends. The V gene's germline CDR1 is MDHEN and CDR2 SYDVKM.

This clonotype was recorded a few times. This chain joins TRBV12-3 or TRBV12-4 and TRBJ2-1, with D uncertain. The CDR3 is 14 amino acids. The V end lost 7 bases, the J end lost 1 base, and 11 bases lay between the germline ends. The CDR3 protein is CASILVGSYNEQFF. The CDR3 DNA sequence: TGTGCCAGCATCCTGGTAGGTTCCTACAATGAGCAGTTCTTC.